These 3 T cell receptor beta chains originate from one sample sequenced in a study of cytomegalovirus exposure and HLA in healthy donors. Here immunoSEQ multiplex PCR was the method, and the copy in TCRdb shows in-frame clones only, minus some. The sample includes fewer than 200,000 clones, 85% of them seen just once. Sequences were obtained from PBMCs. The receptor set was obtained from a man younger than 30 in good health and CMV-seropositive.

This clone was counted once. The sample carries other DNA sequences with the same CDR3. The genes are TRBV29-1 and TRBJ2-7; D might be TRBD1 (5 bases). V lost 3 bases and J lost 3, with 6 bases in between. This CDR3 region has 11 residues. Germline V gene lookup returns CDR1 SQVTM and CDR2 ANQGSEA. Here the CDR3 reads CSVDRGYEQYF. CDR3 sequence (DNA): TGCAGCGTTGATAGGGGCTACGAGCAGTACTTC.

The V gene is TRBV9, the J gene TRBJ2-1, with TRBD2 identical over 7 bases. This CDR3 region has 13 residues. Germline V gene data show CDR1 as SGDLS and CDR2 as YYNGEE. V shed 7 bases, J shed 5 bases, and the junction held 6 bases outside the gene matches. The CDR3 nucleotides read TGTGCCAGCCAGGAGAGCGGGAACAATGAGCAGTTCTTC. The encoded protein is CASQESGNNEQFF.

V usage is TRBV10-2 and J usage is TRBJ1-1; no clear D. Per germline, CDR1 WSHSY and CDR2 SAAADI. The germline V and J ends were trimmed by 4 bases and 11 bases, with 17 bases remaining between them. The CDR3 extends over 13 amino acids. Here the CDR3 DNA reads TGCGCCAGCAGTGGGAAGTCCGGGATTGCCGCTTTCTTT. As protein: CASSGKSGIAAFF.